This section outlines one T cell receptor (beta chain) sequence together with its context. This sample stems from a study of blood T cell repertoires in COVID-19. The wider study: The cDNA or gDNA used as material had been derived from T cells, B-cell-depleted T cells, or PBMCs.

Original methodology: Scientists estimated how many nucleated cells there were by amplifying reference gene primers. Libraries were prepared by immunoSEQ multiplex PCR; TCRdb keeps only in-frame clonotypes and omits some of them. V, J and clone size are taken as reported in that table, and D and trimming were inferred from the DNA itself. The sample has 150,000 to 200,000 clones; 87% are singletons. The CDR3 runs to 16 residues. CDR1 is SGHRS, CDR2 YFSETQ, per germline. J gave up 6 bases and V 6 bases, and 10 bases lay outside the gene matches. This clonotype was sampled from a human donor in a cohort sampled during active COVID-19. The chain joins TRBV5-1 to TRBJ1-6; TRBD1 matches 9 bases. The sequencing input was peripheral blood. CDR3 residues: CASTPGQGFLNSPLHF. Written as DNA, the CDR3 is TGCGCCAGCACACCGGGACAGGGTTTTCTTAATTCACCCCTCCACTTT.